The TCR beta chain described here comes from a study of shared clonotypes between healthy human individuals. Overall study findings and caveats: Among a handful of donors, about 5% of naive CD4 clonotypes were found in common.

Here immunoSEQ multiplex PCR was the method, and the copy in TCRdb shows in-frame clones only, minus some. There are some 2,000,000 clones in the sample; roughly 95% occur only once, and 0.1% to 0.15% lies in the top ten. Germline V gene lookup returns CDR1 MNHEY and CDR2 SVGAGI. The CDR3 consists of 14 residues. V lost 7 bases and J 4 bases, leaving 16 bases between the germline ends. Those who donated were healthy HIV-negative adults, with no recent acute infections or vaccinations reported. A split of CD4+ cells into CD45RA+ naive and CD45RA-negative memory subsets was performed. About this clone itself: Its antigen remains unidentified.

The sequence derives from a young man in good health. The V call is TRBV6-5, the J call TRBJ1-1, with a weak D call TRBD1 (6 bases). Material: naive CD4+ T cells sorted from blood. Noted subset: CD45RA+ positively selected. The CDR3 is CASTKEGVGTEAFF. CDR3 coding DNA: TGTGCCAGCACCAAGGAGGGGGTGGGCACTGAAGCTTTCTTT.